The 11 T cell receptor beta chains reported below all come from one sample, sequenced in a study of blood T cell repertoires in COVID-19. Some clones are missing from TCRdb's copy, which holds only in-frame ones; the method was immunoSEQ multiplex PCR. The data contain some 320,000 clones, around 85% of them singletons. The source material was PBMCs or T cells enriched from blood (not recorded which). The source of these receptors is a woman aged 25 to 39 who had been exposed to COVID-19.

The CDR3: CASSPRTGDWDNEQFF. The CDR3 nucleotides read TGTGCCAGCAGCCCGCGGACAGGGGATTGGGACAATGAGCAGTTCTTC. The chain joins TRBV3-1 (or the pseudogene TRBV3-2) to TRBJ2-1, with 9 bases matching TRBD1. CDR3 length: 16 amino acids. Germline values: CDR1 LGHDT, CDR2 YNNKEL (reference sequence). V was clipped by 4 bases and J by 5 bases; unmatched bases: 9.

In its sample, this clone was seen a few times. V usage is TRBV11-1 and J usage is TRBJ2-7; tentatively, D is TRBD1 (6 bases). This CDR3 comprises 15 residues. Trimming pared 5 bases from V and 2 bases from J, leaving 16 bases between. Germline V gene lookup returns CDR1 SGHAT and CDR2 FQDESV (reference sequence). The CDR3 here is CASSPWDTNPYEQYF. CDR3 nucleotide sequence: TGTGCCAGCAGCCCCTGGGACACCAACCCCTACGAGCAGTACTTC.

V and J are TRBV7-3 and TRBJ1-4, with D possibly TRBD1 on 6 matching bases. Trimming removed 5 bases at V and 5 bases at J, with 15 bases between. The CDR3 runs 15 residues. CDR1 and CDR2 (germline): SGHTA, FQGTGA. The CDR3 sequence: CASSLVRGQNEKLFF. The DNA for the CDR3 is TGTGCCAGCAGCCTGGTGAGGGGACAAAATGAAAAACTGTTTTTT.

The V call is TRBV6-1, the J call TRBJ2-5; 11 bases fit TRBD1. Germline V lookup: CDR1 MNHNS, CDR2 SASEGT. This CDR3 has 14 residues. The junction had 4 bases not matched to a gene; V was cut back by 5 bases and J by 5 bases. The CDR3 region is CASSWDRGGETQYF. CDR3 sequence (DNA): TGTGCCAGCAGTTGGGACAGGGGGGGTGAGACCCAGTACTTC.

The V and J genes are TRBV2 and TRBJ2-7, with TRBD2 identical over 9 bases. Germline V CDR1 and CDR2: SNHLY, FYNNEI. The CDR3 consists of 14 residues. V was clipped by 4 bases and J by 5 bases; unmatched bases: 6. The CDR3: CASSGREGLNEQYF. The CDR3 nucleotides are TGTGCCAGCAGTGGGCGGGAGGGCCTCAACGAGCAGTACTTC.

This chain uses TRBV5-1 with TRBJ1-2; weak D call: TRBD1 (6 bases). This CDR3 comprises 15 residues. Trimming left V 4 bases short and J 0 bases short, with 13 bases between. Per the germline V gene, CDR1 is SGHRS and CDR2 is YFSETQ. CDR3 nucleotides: TGCGCCAGCAGCCATGGACAGCCAACTAACTATGGCTACACCTTC. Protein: CASSHGQPTNYGYTF.

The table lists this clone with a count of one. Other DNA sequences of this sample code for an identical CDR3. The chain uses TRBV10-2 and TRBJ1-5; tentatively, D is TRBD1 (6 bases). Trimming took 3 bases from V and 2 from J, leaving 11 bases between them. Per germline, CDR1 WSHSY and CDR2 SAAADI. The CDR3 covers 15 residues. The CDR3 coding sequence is TGCGCCAGCAGTGACGGGGGGCTGGGCAATCAGCCCCAGCATTTT. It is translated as CASSDGGLGNQPQHF.

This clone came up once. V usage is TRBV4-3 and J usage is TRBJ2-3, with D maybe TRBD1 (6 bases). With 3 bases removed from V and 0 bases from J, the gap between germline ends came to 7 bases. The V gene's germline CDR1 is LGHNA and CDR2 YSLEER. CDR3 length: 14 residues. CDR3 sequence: CASSHGQSTDTQYF. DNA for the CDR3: TGCGCCAGCAGCCATGGACAGAGCACAGATACGCAGTATTTT.

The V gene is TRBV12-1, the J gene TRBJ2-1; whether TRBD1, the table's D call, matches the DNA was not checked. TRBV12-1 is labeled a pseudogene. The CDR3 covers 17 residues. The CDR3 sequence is CASSVRQGAVSYNEQFF. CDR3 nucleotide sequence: TGTGCCAGCAGCGTCCGACAGGGGGCCGTATCCTACAATGAGCAGTTCTTC.

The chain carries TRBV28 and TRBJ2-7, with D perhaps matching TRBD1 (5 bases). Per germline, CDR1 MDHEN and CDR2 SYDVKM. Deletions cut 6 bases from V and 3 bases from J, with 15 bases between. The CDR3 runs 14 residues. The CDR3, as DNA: TGTGCCAGCAGCCTTTCAGGGATCGGCTACGAGCAGTACTTC. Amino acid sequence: CASSLSGIGYEQYF.

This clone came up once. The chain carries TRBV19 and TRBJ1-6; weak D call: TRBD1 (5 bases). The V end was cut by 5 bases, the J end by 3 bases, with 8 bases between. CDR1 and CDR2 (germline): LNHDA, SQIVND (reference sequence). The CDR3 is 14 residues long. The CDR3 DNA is TGTGCCAGTAGTGACGACAGCTATAATTCACCCCTCCACTTT. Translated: CASSDDSYNSPLHF.